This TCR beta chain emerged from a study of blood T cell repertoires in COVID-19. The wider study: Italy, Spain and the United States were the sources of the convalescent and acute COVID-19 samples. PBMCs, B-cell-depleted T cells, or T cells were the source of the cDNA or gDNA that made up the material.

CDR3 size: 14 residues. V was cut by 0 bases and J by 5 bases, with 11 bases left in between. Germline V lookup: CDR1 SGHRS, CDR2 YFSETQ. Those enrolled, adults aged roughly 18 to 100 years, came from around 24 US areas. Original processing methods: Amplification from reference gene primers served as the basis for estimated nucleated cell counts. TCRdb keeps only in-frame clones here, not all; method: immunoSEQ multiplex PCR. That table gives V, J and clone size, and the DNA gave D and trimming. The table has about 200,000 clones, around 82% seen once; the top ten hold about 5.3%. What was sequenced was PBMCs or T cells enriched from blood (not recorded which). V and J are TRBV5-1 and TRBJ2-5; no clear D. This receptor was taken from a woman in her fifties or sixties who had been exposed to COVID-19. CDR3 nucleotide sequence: TGCGCCAGCAGCTTGGCCCCCCTTCCGGAGACCCAGTACTTC. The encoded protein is CASSLAPLPETQYF.